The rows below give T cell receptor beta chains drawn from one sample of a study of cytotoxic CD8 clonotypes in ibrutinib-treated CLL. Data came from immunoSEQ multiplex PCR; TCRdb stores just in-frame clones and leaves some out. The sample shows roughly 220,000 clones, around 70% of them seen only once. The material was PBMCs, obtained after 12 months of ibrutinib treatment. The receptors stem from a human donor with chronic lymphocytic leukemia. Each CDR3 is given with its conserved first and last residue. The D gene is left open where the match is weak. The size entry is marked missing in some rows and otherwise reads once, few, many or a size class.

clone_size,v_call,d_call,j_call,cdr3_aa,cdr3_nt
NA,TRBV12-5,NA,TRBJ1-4,CASGLVHDRTNEKLFF,TGTGCTAGTGGTTTGGTACATGACAGAACTAATGAAAAACTGTTTTTT
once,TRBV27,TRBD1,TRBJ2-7,CASSSRQGPREQYF,TGTGCCAGCAGTTCACGACAGGGTCCTAGAGAGCAGTACTTC
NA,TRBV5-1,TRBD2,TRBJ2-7,CASSYKPGLAGEQYF,TGCGCCAGCAGCTATAAACCGGGACTAGCAGGCGAGCAGTACTTC
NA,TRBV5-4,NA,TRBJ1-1,CASSFPPGHEAFF,TGTGCCAGCAGCTTTCCTCCGGGACACGAAGCTTTCTTT
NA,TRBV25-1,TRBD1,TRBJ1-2,CASRTGTGDGYTF,TGTGCCAGCAGAACCGGGACAGGGGATGGCTACACCTTC
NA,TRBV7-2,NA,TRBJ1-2,CASSLAGEGKYGYTF,TGTGCCAGCAGCTTAGCGGGGGAGGGGAAGTATGGCTACACCTTC
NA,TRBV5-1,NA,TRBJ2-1,CASSLGNEQFF,TGCGCCAGCAGCTTAGGCAATGAGCAGTTCTTC
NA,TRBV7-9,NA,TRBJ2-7,CASSSPLSYEQYF,TGTGCCAGCAGCTCCCCGCTCTCCTACGAGCAGTACTTC
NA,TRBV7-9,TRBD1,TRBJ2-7,CASSNRDRAAYEQYF,TGTGCCAGCAGCAACCGGGACAGGGCCGCCTACGAGCAGTACTTC
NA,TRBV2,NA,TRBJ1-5,CASTGDARTQPQHF,TGTGCCAGCACAGGGGACGCCCGCACCCAGCCCCAGCATTTT
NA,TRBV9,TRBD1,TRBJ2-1,CASSVRGGTGGSNEQFF,TGTGCCAGCAGCGTGCGTGGAGGGACAGGGGGTTCCAATGAGCAGTTCTTC
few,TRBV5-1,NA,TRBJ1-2,CASSTDHYGYTF,TGCGCCAGCAGCACGGACCACTATGGCTACACCTTC
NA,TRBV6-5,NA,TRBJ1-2,CASSYSYKDGYTF,TGTGCCAGCAGTTACTCCTATAAGGATGGCTACACCTTC
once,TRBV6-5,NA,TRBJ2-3,CASSIQGTTDTQYF,TGTGCCAGCAGTATTCAGGGGACAACAGATACGCAGTATTTT
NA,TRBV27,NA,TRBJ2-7,CASSLQGLPYEQYF,TGTGCCAGCAGTTTACAGGGGCTACCCTACGAGCAGTACTTC
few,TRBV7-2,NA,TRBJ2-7,CASSSSPLGGALQYF,TGTGCCAGCAGCTCTAGCCCCCTGGGGGGGGCTCTGCAGTACTTC
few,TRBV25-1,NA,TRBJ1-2,CASRGPFSNYGYTF,TGTGCCAGCAGGGGACCCTTCTCTAACTATGGCTACACCTTC
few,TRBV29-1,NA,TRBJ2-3,CSVAMWDTQYF,TGCAGCGTTGCAATGTGGGATACGCAGTATTTT
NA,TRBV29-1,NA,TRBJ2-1,CSVVPLQGEFF,TGCAGCGTGGTCCCCTTACAGGGTGAATTCTTC
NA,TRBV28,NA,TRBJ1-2,CASSLNWGTYGYTF,TGTGCCAGCAGTTTAAATTGGGGTACCTATGGCTACACCTTC
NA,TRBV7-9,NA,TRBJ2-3,CASSFGSADTQYF,TGTGCCAGCAGCTTCGGGAGTGCAGATACGCAGTATTTT
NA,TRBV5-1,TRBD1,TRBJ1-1,CASSHRDRGALNTEAFF,TGCGCCAGCAGCCACCGGGACAGGGGAGCGTTGAACACTGAAGCTTTCTTT
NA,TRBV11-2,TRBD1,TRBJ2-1,CASSLDIGDRGLYNEQFF,TGTGCCAGCAGCTTAGATATCGGGGACAGGGGGCTCTACAATGAGCAGTTCTTC
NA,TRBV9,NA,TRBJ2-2,CASSVVDTGELFF,TGTGCCAGCAGCGTAGTAGACACCGGGGAGCTGTTTTTT
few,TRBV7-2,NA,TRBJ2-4,CASSPTGQGAKNIQYF,TGTGCCAGCAGCCCGACCGGTCAGGGGGCCAAAAACATTCAGTACTTC
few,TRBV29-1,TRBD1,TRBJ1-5,CSVGTGVSNQPQHF,TGCAGCGTTGGTACAGGGGTTAGCAATCAGCCCCAGCATTTT
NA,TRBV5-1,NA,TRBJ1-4,CASSLGNRATNEKLFF,TGCGCCAGCAGCTTAGGCAATCGCGCAACTAATGAAAAACTGTTTTTT
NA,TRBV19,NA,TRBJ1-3,CASGIRVGNTIYF,TGTGCCAGTGGGATCAGGGTTGGAAACACCATATATTTT
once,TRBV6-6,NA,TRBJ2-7,CASRPPEGSGEQYF,TGTGCCAGCAGACCCCCCGAGGGGAGCGGCGAGCAGTACTTC